This TCR beta chain was obtained from a study of blood T cell repertoires in COVID-19. At the level of the study: The origin of the acute and convalescent COVID-19 samples was the United States, Italy and Spain. PBMCs, B-cell-depleted T cells, or T cells were the source of the cDNA or gDNA that made up the material.

In the original processing: Amplification with reference gene primers provided the estimates of nucleated cell counts. Method: immunoSEQ multiplex PCR; TCRdb's copy keeps in-frame clones and lacks some. V and J calls plus clone size are reproduced from that table; the DNA served to infer D and trimming. The sample lists 120,000 or so clones, about 83% occurring once. Sequences were obtained from peripheral blood. The sequence derives from a man aged 80 or over with active or convalescent COVID-19.

CDR3 sequence reads: CASSLTQGTLETQYF. DNA of the CDR3: TGTGCCAGCAGCTTGACCCAGGGGACCTTAGAGACCCAGTACTTC. This rearrangement joins TRBV7-9 to TRBJ2-5, with D possibly matching TRBD1 (6 bases). This CDR3 spans 15 amino acids. Germline V gene data show CDR1 as SEHNR and CDR2 as FQNEAQ (reference sequence). Trimming shortened V by 3 bases and J by 4 bases, and 15 bases separated the two germline ends.